A single sample is the source of the 13 T cell receptor beta chains below, sequenced in a study of response to subunit inactivated influenza vaccine. A single record per CDR3 protein comes from TCRdb applying MiXCR to the RT-PCR reads. The repertoire holds 650,000 or so distinct CDR3 sequences, 13% to 15% seen once, with around 7.6% in the top ten. Specimen: PBMCs from blood, collected around two weeks before vaccination. These TCRs come from a man aged 45-65 years who received an inactivated influenza vaccine.

This clonotype was picked up a small number of times. The rearrangement links TRBV29-1 to TRBJ2-5, with 8 bases lining up with TRBD1. The CDR3 consists of 13 residues. CDR1 and CDR2 from the germline V gene are SQVTM and ANQGSEA. The ends lost 7 bases at V and 4 bases at J; junction bases unmatched: 8. The CDR3, as DNA: TGCAGCGCCTGGACAGGGTGGGGAGAGACCCAGTACTTC. Amino acid sequence: CSAWTGWGETQYF.

V usage is TRBV5-1 and J usage is TRBJ2-1, with D unclear. This CDR3 has 14 residues. Germline V gene data show CDR1 as SGHRS and CDR2 as YFSETQ. Trimming pared 0 bases from V and 4 bases from J, leaving 8 bases between. CDR3: CASSLVDSYNEQFF. As DNA, the CDR3 is TGCGCCAGCAGCTTGGTCGACTCATACAATGAGCAGTTCTTC.

This chain links TRBV30 with TRBJ2-3; no definite D call. Germline CDR1 reads GTSNPN; CDR2 reads SVGIG (reference sequence). V was clipped by 1 base and J by 0 bases, with 2 bases between them. The CDR3 is 12 amino acids. The CDR3 here is CAWSESTDTQYF. Here the CDR3 DNA reads TGTGCCTGGAGTGAGAGCACAGATACGCAGTATTTT. Based on the CDR3 plus reference TRBV30 and TRBJ2-3, the full variable domain is SQTIHQWPATLVQPVGSPLSLECTVEGTSNPNLYWYRQAAGRGLQLLFYSVGIGQISSEVPQNLSASRPQDRQFILSSKKLLLSDSGFYLCAWSESTDTQYFGPGTRLTVL.

V gene TRBV11-2 combines with J gene TRBJ1-2; TRBD1 might be the D (5 bases). In germline, CDR1 is SGHAT, CDR2 FQNNGV. Trimming shortened V by 5 bases and J by 5 bases, and 12 bases separated the two germline ends. This CDR3 has 13 amino acids. The CDR3 coding sequence is TGTGCCAGCAGCCGGGACGGACAATATGGCTACACCTTC. As protein: CASSRDGQYGYTF.

The gene calls are TRBV12-3 or TRBV12-4 and TRBJ2-6; D call uncertain. The V and J ends lost 4 bases and 0 bases respectively, with 4 bases between them. The CDR3 sequence is 14 residues long. CDR3 coding DNA: TGTGCCAGCAGTTGGTCCTCTGGGGCCAACGTCCTGACTTTC. It specifies CASSWSSGANVLTF.

This clonotype was recorded a few times. The V gene is TRBV3-1, the J gene TRBJ2-5; D not resolved. The length of the CDR3 is 14 residues. Trimming took off 1 base at V and 7 bases at J, with 13 bases between the two ends. The germline V gene has CDR1 LGHDT and CDR2 YNNKEL (reference sequence). CDR3 nucleotide sequence: TGTGCCAGCAGCCAAGTCGTCGGCCTGTCGACCCAGTACTTC. Translated: CASSQVVGLSTQYF.

The chain employs TRBV4-2 and TRBJ1-6; TRBD1 is a possible D gene (5 bases). The ends were cut back, 5 bases at V and 4 bases at J, with 27 bases in the middle. The CDR3 is made up of 20 amino acids. Germline CDR1 LGHNA, CDR2 YNFKEQ. Here the CDR3 reads CASSKQVMVGDSLYNSPLHF. The CDR3 DNA follows: TGTGCCAGCAGCAAGCAAGTTATGGTGGGGGACTCCCTATATAATTCACCCCTCCACTTT.

The chain uses TRBV13 and TRBJ2-1; TRBD2 aligns across 9 bases. CDR3 size: 18 residues. V shed 6 bases and J 0 bases; nucleotides not matched to a gene: 12. Germline CDR1 reads PRHDT; CDR2 reads FYEKMQ (reference sequence). CDR3 region: CASSHVSSGRSSYNEQFF. CDR3 nucleotides: TGTGCCAGCAGTCACGTCAGTAGCGGGAGAAGCTCCTACAATGAGCAGTTCTTC.

The CDR3: CATADRGNYGYTF. The DNA of the CDR3 is TGTGCCACCGCGGACAGGGGGAACTATGGCTACACCTTC. This chain uses TRBV12-3 or TRBV12-4 with TRBJ1-2, with 10 bases identical to TRBD1. This CDR3 comprises 13 residues. V dropped 10 bases and J dropped 2; count of bases not matched to a gene: 4.

This clonotype was recorded at least ten times. The chain carries TRBV18 and TRBJ2-6; D call uncertain. Deletions cut 2 bases from V and 1 base from J, with 6 bases between. Germline CDR1 reads KGHSH; CDR2 reads LQKENI. The CDR3 length is 15 residues. The CDR3 protein is CASSPRASGANVLTF. The CDR3 DNA follows: TGTGCCAGCTCACCAAGGGCATCTGGGGCCAACGTCCTGACTTTC.

This sequence joins TRBV5-1 and TRBJ2-3; D unresolved. The CDR3 spans 15 residues. With 0 bases removed from V and 2 bases from J, the gap between germline ends came to 10 bases. The germline gives CDR1 SGHRS, CDR2 YFSETQ. The CDR3 DNA sequence: TGCGCCAGCAGCTTGGTGGGGTCACCCACAGATACGCAGTATTTT. Protein product: CASSLVGSPTDTQYF.

This chain links TRBV6-5 with TRBJ2-7, with D tentatively TRBD1 (6 bases). The CDR3 covers 14 residues. Looked up from germline, CDR1 is MNHEY and CDR2 is SVGAGI. The ends were cut back, 0 bases at V and 7 bases at J, with 13 bases in the middle. CDR3 sequence (DNA): TGTGCCAGCAGTTACTCAAAACAGGGATCGGAGCAGTACTTC. The encoded protein is CASSYSKQGSEQYF.

This clonotype was seen more than once but under ten times. The chain is built from TRBV20-1 and TRBJ2-1, with TRBD2 matching 10 bases. CDR3 size: 15 residues. CDR1 is DFQATT and CDR2 is SNEGSKA in the germline V gene (reference sequence). The ends lost 5 bases at V and 14 bases at J; junction bases unmatched: 18. The CDR3 nucleotides are TGCAGTGCTGAACCGGGACTAGCGACCAAACGGGGAAAGTTCTTC. This gives the protein CSAEPGLATKRGKFF.